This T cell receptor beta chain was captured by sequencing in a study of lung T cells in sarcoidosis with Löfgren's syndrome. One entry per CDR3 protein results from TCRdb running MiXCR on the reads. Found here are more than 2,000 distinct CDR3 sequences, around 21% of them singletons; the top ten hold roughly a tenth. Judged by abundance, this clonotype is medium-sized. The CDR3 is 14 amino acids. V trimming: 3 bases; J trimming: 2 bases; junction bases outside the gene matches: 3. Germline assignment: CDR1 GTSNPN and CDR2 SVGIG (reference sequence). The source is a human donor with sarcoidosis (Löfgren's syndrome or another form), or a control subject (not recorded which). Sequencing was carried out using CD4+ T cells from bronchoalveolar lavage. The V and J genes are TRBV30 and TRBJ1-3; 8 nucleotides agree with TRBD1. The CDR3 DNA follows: TGTGCCTGGAGCCGACAGGGGACTGGAAACACCATATATTTT. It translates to CAWSRQGTGNTIYF.